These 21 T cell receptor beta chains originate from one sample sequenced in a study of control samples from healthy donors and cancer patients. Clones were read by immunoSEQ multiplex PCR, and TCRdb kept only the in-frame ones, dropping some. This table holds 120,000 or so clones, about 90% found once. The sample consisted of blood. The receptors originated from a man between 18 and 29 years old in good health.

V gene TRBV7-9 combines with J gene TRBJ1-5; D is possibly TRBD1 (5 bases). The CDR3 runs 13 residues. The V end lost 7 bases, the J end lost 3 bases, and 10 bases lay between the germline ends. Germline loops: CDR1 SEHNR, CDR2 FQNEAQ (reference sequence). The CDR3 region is CASTKGVNQPQHF. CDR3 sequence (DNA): TGTGCCAGCACCAAAGGGGTCAATCAGCCCCAGCATTTT.

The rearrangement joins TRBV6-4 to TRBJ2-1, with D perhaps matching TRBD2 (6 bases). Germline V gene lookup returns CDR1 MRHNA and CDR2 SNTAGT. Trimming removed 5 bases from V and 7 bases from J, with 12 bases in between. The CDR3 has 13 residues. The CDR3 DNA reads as TGTGCCAGCAGTCCCGGGACTTCAAATGAGCAGTTCTTC. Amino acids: CASSPGTSNEQFF.

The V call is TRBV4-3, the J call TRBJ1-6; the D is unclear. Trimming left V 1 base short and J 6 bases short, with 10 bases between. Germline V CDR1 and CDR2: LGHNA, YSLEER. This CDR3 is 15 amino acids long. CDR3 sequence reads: CASSQGTFTNSPLHF. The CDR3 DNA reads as TGCGCCAGCAGCCAAGGGACGTTTACTAATTCACCCCTCCACTTT.

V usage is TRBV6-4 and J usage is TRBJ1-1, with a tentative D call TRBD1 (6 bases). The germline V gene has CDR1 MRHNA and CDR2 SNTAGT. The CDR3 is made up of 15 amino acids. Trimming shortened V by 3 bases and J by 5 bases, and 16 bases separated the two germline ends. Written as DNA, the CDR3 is TGTGCCAGCAGTGAGTTAGGGTTGGGGGCGACTGAAGCTTTCTTT. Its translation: CASSELGLGATEAFF.

The CDR3 bases are TGTGCCAGTAGTACGCCAGGGGCCCTAACTGAAGCTTTCTTT. It is translated as CASSTPGALTEAFF. The chain combines TRBV19 with TRBJ1-1, with D possibly TRBD1 on 6 matching bases. The CDR3 is 14 amino acids. Deletions cut 4 bases from V and 5 bases from J, with 14 bases between. Germline assignment: CDR1 LNHDA and CDR2 SQIVND (reference sequence).

The DNA of the CDR3 is TGTGCCAGCAGCGTACTAGCGGGACCCTACGAGCAGTACTTC. This encodes CASSVLAGPYEQYF. The J gene is TRBJ2-7, the V gene TRBV9; 9 bases line up with TRBD2. The V and J ends lost 1 base and 2 bases, in that order; junction bases with no gene match: 1. The CDR3 covers 14 residues. Germline CDR1 and CDR2: SGDLS and YYNGEE.

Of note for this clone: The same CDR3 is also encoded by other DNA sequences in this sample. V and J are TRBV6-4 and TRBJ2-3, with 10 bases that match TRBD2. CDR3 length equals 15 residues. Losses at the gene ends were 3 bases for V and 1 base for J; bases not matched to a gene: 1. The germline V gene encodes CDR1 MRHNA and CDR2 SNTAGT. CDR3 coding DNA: TGTGCCAGCAGTGAGGGGACTAGCGGCACAGATACGCAGTATTTT. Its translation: CASSEGTSGTDTQYF.

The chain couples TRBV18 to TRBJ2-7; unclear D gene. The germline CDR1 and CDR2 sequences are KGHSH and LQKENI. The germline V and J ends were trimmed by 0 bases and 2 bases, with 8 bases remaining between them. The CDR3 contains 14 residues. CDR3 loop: CASSPPTSTYEQYF. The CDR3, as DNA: TGTGCCAGCTCACCACCGACCTCCACCTACGAGCAGTACTTC. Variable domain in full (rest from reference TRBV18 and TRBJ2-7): NAGVMQNPRHLVRRRGQEARLRCSPMKGHSHVYWYRQLPEEGLKFMVYLQKENIIDESGMPKERFSAEFPKEGPSILRIQQVVRGDSAAYFCASSPPTSTYEQYFGPGTRLTVT.

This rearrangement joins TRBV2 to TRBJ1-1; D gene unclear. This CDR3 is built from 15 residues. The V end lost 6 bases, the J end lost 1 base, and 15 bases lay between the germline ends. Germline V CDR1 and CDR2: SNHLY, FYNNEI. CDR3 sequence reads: CASSLEARSNTEAFF. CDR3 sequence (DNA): TGTGCCAGCAGCCTTGAGGCCAGGTCGAACACTGAAGCTTTCTTT.

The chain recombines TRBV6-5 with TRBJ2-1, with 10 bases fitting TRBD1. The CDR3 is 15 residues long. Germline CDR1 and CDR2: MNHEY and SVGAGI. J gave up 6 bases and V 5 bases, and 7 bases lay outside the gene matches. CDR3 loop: CASSPTGGMFNEQFF. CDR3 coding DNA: TGTGCCAGCAGTCCGACAGGGGGCATGTTCAATGAGCAGTTCTTC.

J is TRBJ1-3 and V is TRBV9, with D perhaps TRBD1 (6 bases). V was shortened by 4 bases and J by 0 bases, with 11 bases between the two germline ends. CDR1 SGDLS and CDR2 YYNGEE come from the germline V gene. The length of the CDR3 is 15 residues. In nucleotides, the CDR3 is TGTGCCAGCAGCTCCCGACAGGACTCTGGAAACACCATATATTTT. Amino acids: CASSSRQDSGNTIYF.

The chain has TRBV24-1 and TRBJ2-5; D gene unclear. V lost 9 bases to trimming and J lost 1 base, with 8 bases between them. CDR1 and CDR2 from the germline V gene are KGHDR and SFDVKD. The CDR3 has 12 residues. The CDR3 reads CATGGTQETQYF. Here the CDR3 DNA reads TGTGCCACCGGTGGTACCCAAGAGACCCAGTACTTC.

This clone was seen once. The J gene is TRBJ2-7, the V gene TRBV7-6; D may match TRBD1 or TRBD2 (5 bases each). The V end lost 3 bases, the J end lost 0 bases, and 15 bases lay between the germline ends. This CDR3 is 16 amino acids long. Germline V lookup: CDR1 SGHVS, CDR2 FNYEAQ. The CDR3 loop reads CASSFLEGQTSYEQYF. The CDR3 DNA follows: TGTGCCAGCAGCTTCCTAGAGGGGCAGACCTCCTACGAGCAGTACTTC.

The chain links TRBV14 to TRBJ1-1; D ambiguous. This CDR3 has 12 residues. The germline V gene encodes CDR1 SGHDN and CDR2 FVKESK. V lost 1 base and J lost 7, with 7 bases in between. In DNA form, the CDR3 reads TGTGCCAGCAGCCAAGTGAAGGGTGAAGCTTTCTTT. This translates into CASSQVKGEAFF.

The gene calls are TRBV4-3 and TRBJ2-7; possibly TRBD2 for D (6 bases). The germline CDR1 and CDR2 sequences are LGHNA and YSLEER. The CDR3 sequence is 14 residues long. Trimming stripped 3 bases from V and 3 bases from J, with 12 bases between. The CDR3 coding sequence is TGCGCCAGCAGCCAGCGTAAGACTAGCTACGAGCAGTACTTC. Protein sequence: CASSQRKTSYEQYF.

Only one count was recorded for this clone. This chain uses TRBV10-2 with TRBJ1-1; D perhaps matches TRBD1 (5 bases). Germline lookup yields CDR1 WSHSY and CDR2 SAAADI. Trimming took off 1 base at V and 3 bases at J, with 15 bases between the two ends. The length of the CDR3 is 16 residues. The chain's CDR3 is CASSELGGYRDTEAFF. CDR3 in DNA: TGCGCCAGCAGTGAGTTGGGGGGATACAGAGACACTGAAGCTTTCTTT.

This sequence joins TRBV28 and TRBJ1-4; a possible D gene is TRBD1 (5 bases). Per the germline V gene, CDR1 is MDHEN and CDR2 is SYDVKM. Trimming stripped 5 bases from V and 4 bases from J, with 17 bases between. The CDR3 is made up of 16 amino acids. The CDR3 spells CASSPSGRGSNEKLFF. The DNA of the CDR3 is TGTGCCAGCAGTCCGAGCGGACGGGGCAGTAATGAAAAACTGTTTTTT.

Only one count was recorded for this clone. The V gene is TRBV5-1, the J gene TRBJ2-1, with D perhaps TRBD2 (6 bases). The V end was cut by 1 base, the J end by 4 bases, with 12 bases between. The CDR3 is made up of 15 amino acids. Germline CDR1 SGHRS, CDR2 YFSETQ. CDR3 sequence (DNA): TGCGCCAGCAGCTTGACGGGAGTAACGTACAATGAGCAGTTCTTC. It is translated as CASSLTGVTYNEQFF.

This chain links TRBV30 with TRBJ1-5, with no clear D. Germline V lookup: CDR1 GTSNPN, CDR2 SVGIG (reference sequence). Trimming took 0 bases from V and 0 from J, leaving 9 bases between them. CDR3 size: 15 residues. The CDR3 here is CAWSVGSRSNQPQHF. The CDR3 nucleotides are TGTGCCTGGAGTGTAGGGTCCCGTAGCAATCAGCCCCAGCATTTT.

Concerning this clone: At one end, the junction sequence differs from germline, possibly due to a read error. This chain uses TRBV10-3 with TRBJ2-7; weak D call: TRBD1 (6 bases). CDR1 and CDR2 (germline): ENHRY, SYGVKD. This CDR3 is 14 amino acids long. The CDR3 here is CAISEGGGAGEDKF. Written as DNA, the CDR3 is TGTGCCATCAGTGAGGGGGGTGGGGCAGGGGAAGACAAATTC.

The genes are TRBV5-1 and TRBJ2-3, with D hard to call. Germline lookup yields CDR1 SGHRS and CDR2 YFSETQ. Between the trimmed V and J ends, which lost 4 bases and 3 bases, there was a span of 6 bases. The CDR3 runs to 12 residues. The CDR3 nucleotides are TGCGCCAGCAGCGCTCTTACAGATACGCAGTATTTT. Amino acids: CASSALTDTQYF.